One and the same sample provided the 28 T cell receptor beta chains below, sequenced in a study of blood T cell repertoires in COVID-19. Sequenced by immunoSEQ multiplex PCR; TCRdb stores in-frame clones only, minus some. The sample has nearly 350,000 clones; over 70% are singletons. The sequencing sample was made of peripheral blood. The receptors derive from a man younger than 45 with active or convalescent COVID-19.

J is TRBJ2-7 and V is TRBV7-2; maybe TRBD2 (6 bases). CDR1 is SGHTA, CDR2 FQGNSA, per germline. Trimming pared 3 bases from V and 2 bases from J, leaving 14 bases between. The CDR3 has 15 residues. The CDR3 DNA reads as TGTGCCAGCAGCTTGTTGGGGGGAAGCCCCTACGAGCAGTACTTC. Encoded protein: CASSLLGGSPYEQYF.

The V call is TRBV11-3, the J call TRBJ1-2, with D uncertain. Trimming took 10 bases from V and 4 from J, leaving 10 bases between them. The CDR3 sequence is 11 residues long. The germline V gene has CDR1 SGHNT and CDR2 YENEEA. The CDR3 DNA is TGTGCCACGGGAACTGGCTATGGCTACACCTTC. Its translation: CATGTGYGYTF.

The CDR3: CASSQDPGGNTEAFF. The CDR3 region has the DNA TGCGCCAGCAGCCAAGACCCGGGAGGGAACACTGAAGCTTTCTTT. The chain joins TRBV4-3 to TRBJ1-1, with D hard to call. Germline V lookup: CDR1 LGHNA, CDR2 YSLEER. The CDR3 contains 15 residues. The germline V and J ends were trimmed by 0 bases and 1 base, with 9 bases remaining between them.

The chain couples TRBV5-1 to TRBJ2-6, with D unclear. Between the trimmed V and J ends, which lost 7 bases and 1 base, there was a span of 15 bases. The germline V gene has CDR1 SGHRS and CDR2 YFSETQ. The CDR3 totals 16 residues. The DNA of the CDR3 is TGCGCCAGCTTTCCTTCCGCAACTTCTGGGGCCAACGTCCTGACTTTC. This gives the protein CASFPSATSGANVLTF.

This chain uses TRBV28 with TRBJ2-7; 8 bases align to TRBD1. Trimming cost V 4 bases and J 9 bases; bases outside gene matches: 11. This CDR3 contains 14 residues. Per the germline V gene, CDR1 is MDHEN and CDR2 is SYDVKM. DNA of the CDR3: TGTGCCAGCAGTTCTCCCCGATACAGGGGGAGGCAGTACTTC. Encoded protein: CASSSPRYRGRQYF.

CDR3 sequence reads: CASSHDTGNNQPQHF. DNA for the CDR3: TGCGCCAGCAGCCACGATACAGGGAACAATCAGCCCCAGCATTTT. J is TRBJ1-5 and V is TRBV4-1; weak D call: TRBD1 (6 bases). The germline V and J ends were trimmed by 3 bases and 3 bases, with 12 bases remaining between them. Germline V CDR1 and CDR2: MGHRA, YSYEKL. The CDR3 is 15 residues long.

The V gene is TRBV6-6, the J gene TRBJ2-7; D might be TRBD2 (6 bases). The V end was cut by 5 bases, the J end by 2 bases, with 13 bases between. The germline CDR1 and CDR2 sequences are MNHNY and SVGAGI (reference sequence). The CDR3 extends over 14 amino acids. CDR3 sequence: CASSGGTAAYEQYF. For the CDR3, the DNA is TGTGCCAGCAGTGGGGGGACGGCTGCCTACGAGCAGTACTTC.

This clone was recorded only once. The chain links TRBV11-2 to TRBJ2-7; TRBD1 is a possible D gene (6 bases). This CDR3 comprises 16 residues. The V gene lost 5 bases and the J gene lost 2 bases, with 19 bases spanning the gap. Germline V lookup: CDR1 SGHAT, CDR2 FQNNGV. The CDR3 sequence is CASSPYGTQPPYEQYF. DNA of the CDR3: TGTGCCAGCAGCCCCTATGGGACACAACCCCCCTACGAGCAGTACTTC.

The chain joins TRBV7-9 to TRBJ2-1; TRBD2 might be the D (6 bases). V dropped 0 bases and J dropped 2 bases, with 14 bases sitting between them. The CDR3 contains 17 residues. Per the germline V gene, CDR1 is SEHNR and CDR2 is FQNEAQ (reference sequence). Here the CDR3 reads CASSLAPLARTYNEQFF. Here the CDR3 DNA reads TGTGCCAGCAGCTTAGCCCCGCTAGCGAGGACCTACAATGAGCAGTTCTTC.

V is TRBV4-1 and J is TRBJ1-2; 8 bases align to TRBD1. Germline CDR1 and CDR2: MGHRA and YSYEKL. This CDR3 is 15 amino acids long. V trimming: 0 bases; J trimming: 4 bases; junction bases outside the gene matches: 4. CDR3 nucleotide sequence: TGCGCCAGCAGCCAAGACGGGGACAGGATCTATGGCTACACCTTC. Translating it yields CASSQDGDRIYGYTF.

This clone showed up just once. This chain joins TRBV4-2 and TRBJ2-7; D might be TRBD2 (5 bases). The CDR3 is made up of 13 amino acids. The germline gives CDR1 LGHNA, CDR2 YNFKEQ. V dropped 1 base and J dropped 5 bases, with 9 bases sitting between them. CDR3 loop: CASSQGRSDEQYF. The DNA for the CDR3 is TGTGCCAGCAGCCAAGGTCGTAGCGACGAGCAGTACTTC.

The V and J genes are TRBV5-1 and TRBJ2-1; 7 positions agree with TRBD1. The CDR3 has 15 residues. The ends lost 4 bases at V and 5 bases at J; junction bases unmatched: 9. Germline CDR1 SGHRS, CDR2 YFSETQ. Here the CDR3 DNA reads TGCGCCAGCAGCCGCCGGGACAGTAACGACAATGAGCAGTTCTTC. This encodes CASSRRDSNDNEQFF.

V and J are TRBV9 and TRBJ2-3; D may be TRBD1 (6 bases). Deletions cut 1 base from V and 5 bases from J, with 17 bases between. CDR3 length: 16 residues. Germline lookup yields CDR1 SGDLS and CDR2 YYNGEE. In DNA, the CDR3 is TGTGCCAGCAGCGTACCCAGGGGATCTTCAGGAGATACGCAGTATTTT. Protein product: CASSVPRGSSGDTQYF.

The V and J genes are TRBV7-9 and TRBJ2-3; D not resolved. Germline V CDR1 and CDR2: SEHNR, FQNEAQ (reference sequence). Trimming cost V 1 base and J 3 bases, with 8 bases left between them. The CDR3 spans 14 residues. CDR3 in DNA: TGTGCCAGCAGCTTAGTGGCTTGGACAGATACGCAGTATTTT. Its protein product is CASSLVAWTDTQYF.

The chain joins TRBV30 to TRBJ1-4, with D perhaps matching TRBD1 (5 bases). The germline V gene encodes CDR1 GTSNPN and CDR2 SVGIG (reference sequence). The CDR3 has 15 residues. Trimming left V 5 bases short and J 3 bases short, with 16 bases between. The CDR3 DNA follows: TGTGCCTGGGACAGAGGTGGGGCTTCTAATGAAAAACTGTTTTTT. This gives the protein CAWDRGGASNEKLFF.

This chain links TRBV10-3 with TRBJ1-5; D is unresolved. The CDR3 runs to 13 residues. V was clipped by 4 bases and J by 7 bases, with 11 bases between them. Germline values: CDR1 ENHRY, CDR2 SYGVKD. The CDR3 here is CAISGEERQPQHF. DNA of the CDR3: TGTGCCATCAGTGGAGAGGAGAGACAGCCCCAGCATTTT.

This rearrangement joins TRBV11-1 to TRBJ1-1; no firm D call. This CDR3 comprises 15 residues. Germline CDR1 and CDR2: SGHAT and FQDESV (reference sequence). V was pared by 1 base and J by 0 bases, with 9 bases between. The DNA of the CDR3 is TGTGCCAGCAGCTTAGGACCTCAGGTGAACACTGAAGCTTTCTTT. Protein sequence: CASSLGPQVNTEAFF.

CDR3 in amino acids: CASTTQGQALGGMNTEAFF. The CDR3 coding sequence is TGTGCCAGTACCACTCAGGGGCAGGCCCTAGGCGGCATGAACACTGAAGCTTTCTTT. The chain employs TRBV19 and TRBJ1-1; a possible D gene is TRBD1 (6 bases). CDR1 is LNHDA, CDR2 SQIVND, per germline (reference sequence). The V and J ends lost 7 bases and 0 bases respectively, with 27 bases between them. The CDR3 extends over 19 amino acids.

The chain joins TRBV5-1 to TRBJ1-5; 9 positions match TRBD1. Germline V lookup: CDR1 SGHRS, CDR2 YFSETQ. The CDR3 consists of 16 residues. Unmatched junction bases numbered 16, after V lost 4 bases and J lost 11 bases. The DNA of the CDR3 is TGCGCCAGCAGCCCCGAGCCGGGACAGGGATGGGAGTCCCAGCATTTT. It encodes CASSPEPGQGWESQHF.

J is TRBJ1-2 and V is TRBV27, with D perhaps TRBD1 (6 bases). The V gene's germline CDR1 is MNHEY and CDR2 SMNVEV (reference sequence). The V gene lost 6 bases and the J gene lost 8 bases, with 19 bases spanning the gap. This CDR3 is 14 amino acids long. DNA of the CDR3: TGTGCCAGCAGCTCGAGGGGGACGTTGTGGGGCTACACCTTC. Its translation: CASSSRGTLWGYTF.

The chain employs TRBV7-3 and TRBJ1-3; weak D call: TRBD1 (6 bases). This CDR3 contains 14 residues. V lost 6 bases, J lost 4 bases, and 13 bases lay in between. The germline CDR1 and CDR2 sequences are SGHTA and FQGTGA. In DNA, the CDR3 is TGTGCCAGCAGTCCCGGGGGGCCCGGAAACACCATATATTTT. This encodes CASSPGGPGNTIYF.

This sequence joins TRBV11-2 and TRBJ2-7; 8 nucleotides align to TRBD1. V dropped 5 bases and J dropped 1; count of bases not matched to a gene: 10. CDR3 length: 16 residues. From germline, CDR1 is SGHAT and CDR2 FQNNGV. CDR3 residues: CASSLIPGQVSYEQYF. The CDR3 DNA follows: TGTGCCAGCAGCCTCATTCCGGGACAGGTTTCCTACGAGCAGTACTTC.

The chain uses TRBV4-1 and TRBJ1-3, with D unresolved. Germline-derived CDR1 and CDR2 are MGHRA and YSYEKL. The V gene lost 4 bases and the J gene lost 0 bases, with 16 bases spanning the gap. The CDR3 consists of 17 residues. As DNA, the CDR3 is TGCGCCAGCAGCCGGCTAGCGGACTCTTACTCTGGAAACACCATATATTTT. Amino acids: CASSRLADSYSGNTIYF.

V and J are TRBV2 and TRBJ1-6, with 9 nucleotides matching TRBD1. V lost 6 bases, J lost 3 bases, and 3 bases stayed unmatched. Looked up from germline, CDR1 is SNHLY and CDR2 is FYNNEI. The CDR3 has 15 amino acids. In DNA, the CDR3 is TGTGCCAGCAGCCAGACAGGGGGCTATAATTCACCCCTCCACTTT. Translation gives CASSQTGGYNSPLHF.

The V and J genes are TRBV6-1 and TRBJ1-3; maybe TRBD1 (6 bases). The CDR3 totals 14 residues. Germline CDR1 and CDR2: MNHNS and SASEGT. V was pared by 3 bases and J by 2 bases, with 8 bases between. The CDR3 region is CASSEGHPGNTIYF. The CDR3 DNA follows: TGTGCCAGCAGTGAGGGACATCCTGGAAACACCATATATTTT.

This chain uses TRBV5-6 with TRBJ2-3, with 9 bases identical to TRBD2. There are 16 residues in the CDR3. Per the germline V gene, CDR1 is SGHDT and CDR2 is YYEEEE. Trimming cost V 0 bases and J 2 bases; bases outside gene matches: 4. This CDR3 is CASSLGASGATDTQYF. CDR3 nucleotide sequence: TGTGCCAGCAGCTTGGGAGCTAGCGGGGCCACAGATACGCAGTATTTT. Together with reference TRBV5-6 and TRBJ2-3, the CDR3 gives the full variable domain: DAGVTQSPTHLIKTRGQQVTLRCSPKSGHDTVSWYQQALGQGPQFIFQYYEEEERQRGNFPDRFSGHQFPNYSSELNVNALLLGDSALYLCASSLGASGATDTQYFGPGTRLTVL.

V and J are TRBV7-2 and TRBJ1-2, with D perhaps matching TRBD1 (5 bases). In germline, CDR1 is SGHTA, CDR2 FQGNSA. This CDR3 is built from 15 residues. With 5 bases removed from V and 2 bases from J, the gap between germline ends came to 15 bases. CDR3 region: CASSPTPGLNYGYTF. CDR3 nucleotides: TGTGCCAGCAGCCCTACCCCGGGACTAAACTATGGCTACACCTTC.

The V and J genes are TRBV5-4 and TRBJ2-2; D not resolved. CDR1 SGHNT and CDR2 YYREEE come from the germline V gene (reference sequence). Trimming pared 4 bases from V and 0 bases from J, leaving 16 bases between. The length of the CDR3 is 17 residues. CDR3: CASSPDSTGANTGELFF. The CDR3 DNA sequence: TGTGCCAGCAGCCCGGATAGCACCGGCGCGAACACCGGGGAGCTGTTTTTT. Full variable domain (missing parts from reference TRBV5-4 and TRBJ2-2): ETGVTQSPTHLIKTRGQQVTLRCSSQSGHNTVSWYQQALGQGPQFIFQYYREEENGRGNFPPRFSGLQFPNYSSELNVNALELDDSALYLCASSPDSTGANTGELFFGEGSRLTVL.